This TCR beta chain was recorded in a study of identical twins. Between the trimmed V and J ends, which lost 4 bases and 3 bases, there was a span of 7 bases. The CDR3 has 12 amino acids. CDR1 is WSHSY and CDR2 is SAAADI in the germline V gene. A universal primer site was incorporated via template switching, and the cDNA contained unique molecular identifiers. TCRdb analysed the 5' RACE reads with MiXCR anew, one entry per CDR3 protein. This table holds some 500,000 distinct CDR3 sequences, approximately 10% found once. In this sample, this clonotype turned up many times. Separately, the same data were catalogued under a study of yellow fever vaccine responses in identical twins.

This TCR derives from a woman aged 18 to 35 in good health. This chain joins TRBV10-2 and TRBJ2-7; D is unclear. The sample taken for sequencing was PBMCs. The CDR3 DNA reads TGCGCCAGCAGTGCTTGGGACTACGAGCAGTACTTC. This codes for CASSAWDYEQYF.